The 3 T cell receptor beta chains reported below all come from one sample, sequenced in a study of OX40 agonist ivuxolimab in advanced cancers. Measured with immunoSEQ multiplex PCR; TCRdb has only the in-frame clones, and not every one. The sample lists about 120,000 clones, just under 95% occurring once. The input for sequencing was CD4+ or CD8+ T cells sorted from blood, taken in a trial of the OX40 agonist ivuxolimab. These receptors were obtained from an adult with an advanced solid tumor such as melanoma, head and neck, liver or kidney cancer.

The V gene is TRBV23-1, the J gene TRBJ2-5, with D unclear. Being an ORF, TRBV23-1 has a function that is uncertain. V lost 4 bases and J 3 bases, leaving 9 bases between the germline ends. The CDR3 contains 13 residues. CDR3: CASSLEGEETQYF. The CDR3 coding sequence is TGCGCCAGCAGTCTTGAAGGTGAAGAGACCCAGTACTTC.

The chain couples TRBV9 to TRBJ1-5; 11 bases are a match to TRBD1. Germline V CDR1 and CDR2: SGDLS, YYNGEE. With 4 bases clipped from V and 4 bases from J, the junction kept 7 bases outside the gene matches. The CDR3 has 16 residues. CDR3 DNA: TGTGCCAGCAGCACTGGACAGGGGGCGAGGAATCAGCCCCAGCATTTT. This encodes CASSTGQGARNQPQHF.

The CDR3 protein is CASSLDGKTEAFF. CDR3 sequence (DNA): TGCGCCAGCAGCTTGGATGGGAAGACTGAAGCTTTCTTT. The V gene is TRBV5-1, the J gene TRBJ1-1; no clear D. Germline lookup yields CDR1 SGHRS and CDR2 YFSETQ. The ends were cut back, 0 bases at V and 5 bases at J, with 8 bases in the middle. The CDR3 consists of 13 residues.